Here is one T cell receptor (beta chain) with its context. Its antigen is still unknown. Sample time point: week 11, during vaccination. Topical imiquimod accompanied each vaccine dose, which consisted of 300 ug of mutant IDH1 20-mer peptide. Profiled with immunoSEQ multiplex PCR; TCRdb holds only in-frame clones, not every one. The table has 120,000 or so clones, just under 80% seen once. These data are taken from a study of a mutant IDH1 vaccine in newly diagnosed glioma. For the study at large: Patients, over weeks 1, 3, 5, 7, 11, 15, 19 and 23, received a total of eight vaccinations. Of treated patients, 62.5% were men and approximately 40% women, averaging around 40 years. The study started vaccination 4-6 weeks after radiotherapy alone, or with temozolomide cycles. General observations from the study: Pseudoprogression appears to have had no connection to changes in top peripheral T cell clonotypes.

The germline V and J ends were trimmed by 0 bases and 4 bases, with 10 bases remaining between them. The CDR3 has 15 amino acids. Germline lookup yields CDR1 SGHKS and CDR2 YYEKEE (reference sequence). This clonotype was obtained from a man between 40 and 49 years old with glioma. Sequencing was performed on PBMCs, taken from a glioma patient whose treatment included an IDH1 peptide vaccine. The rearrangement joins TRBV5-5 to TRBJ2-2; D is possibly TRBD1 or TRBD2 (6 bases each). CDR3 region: CASSLGGGPTGELFF. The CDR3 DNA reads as TGTGCCAGCAGCTTGGGTGGGGGGCCCACCGGGGAGCTGTTTTTT.